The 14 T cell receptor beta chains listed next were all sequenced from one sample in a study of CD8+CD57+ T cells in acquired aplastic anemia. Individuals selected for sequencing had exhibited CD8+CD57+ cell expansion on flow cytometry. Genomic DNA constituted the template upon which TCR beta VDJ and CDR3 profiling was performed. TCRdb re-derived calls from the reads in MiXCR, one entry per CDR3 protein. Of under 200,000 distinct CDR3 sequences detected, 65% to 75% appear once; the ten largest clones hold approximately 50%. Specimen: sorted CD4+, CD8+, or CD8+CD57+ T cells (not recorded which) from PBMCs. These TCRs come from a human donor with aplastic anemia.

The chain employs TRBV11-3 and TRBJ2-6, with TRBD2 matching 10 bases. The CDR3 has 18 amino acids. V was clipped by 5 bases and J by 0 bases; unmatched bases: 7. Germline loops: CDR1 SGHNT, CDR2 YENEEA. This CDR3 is CASSPWLAGDSGANVLTF. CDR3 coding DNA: TGTGCCAGCAGCCCCTGGCTAGCGGGAGACTCTGGGGCCAACGTCCTGACTTTC.

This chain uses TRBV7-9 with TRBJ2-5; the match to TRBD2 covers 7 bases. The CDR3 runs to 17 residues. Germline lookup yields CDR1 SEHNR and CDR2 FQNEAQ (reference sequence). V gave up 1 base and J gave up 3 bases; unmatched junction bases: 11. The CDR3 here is CASSLGGEGIDEETQYF. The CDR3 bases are TGTGCCAGCAGCTTAGGTGGGGAGGGGATCGATGAAGAGACCCAGTACTTC.

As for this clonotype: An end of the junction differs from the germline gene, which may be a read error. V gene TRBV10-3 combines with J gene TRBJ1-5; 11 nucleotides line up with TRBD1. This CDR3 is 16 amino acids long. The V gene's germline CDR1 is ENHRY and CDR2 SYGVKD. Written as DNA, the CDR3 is TGTGCCACCAGTGAGCCGGGACAGGGGGGCAATCAGCCCCAGCATTTT. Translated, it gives CATSEPGQGGNQPQHF.

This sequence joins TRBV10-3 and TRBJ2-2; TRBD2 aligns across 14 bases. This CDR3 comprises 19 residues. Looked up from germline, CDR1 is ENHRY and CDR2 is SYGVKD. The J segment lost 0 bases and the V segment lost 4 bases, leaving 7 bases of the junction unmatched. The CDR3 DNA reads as TGTGCCATCAGTGCTCTGGGACTAGCGGGAGTTTCGAACACCGGGGAGCTGTTTTTT. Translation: CAISALGLAGVSNTGELFF.

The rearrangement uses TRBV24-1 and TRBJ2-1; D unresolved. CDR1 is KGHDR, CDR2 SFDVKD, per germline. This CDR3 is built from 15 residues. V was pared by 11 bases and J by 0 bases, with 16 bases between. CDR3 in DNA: TGTGCCAGCATACCGGCCTATTTCTCCTACAATGAGCAGTTCTTC. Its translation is CASIPAYFSYNEQFF.

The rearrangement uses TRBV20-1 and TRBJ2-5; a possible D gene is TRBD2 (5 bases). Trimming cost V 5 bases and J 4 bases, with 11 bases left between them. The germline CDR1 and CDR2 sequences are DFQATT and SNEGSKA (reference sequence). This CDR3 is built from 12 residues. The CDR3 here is CSAWTGRETQYF. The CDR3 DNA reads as TGCAGTGCTTGGACTGGACGAGAGACCCAGTACTTC.

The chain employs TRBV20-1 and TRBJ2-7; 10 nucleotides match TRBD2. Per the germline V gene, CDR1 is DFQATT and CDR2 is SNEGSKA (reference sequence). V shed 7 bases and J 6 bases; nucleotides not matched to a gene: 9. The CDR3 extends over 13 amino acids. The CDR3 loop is CSVQRLAGVEQYF. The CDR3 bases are TGCAGTGTCCAGCGGCTAGCGGGAGTCGAGCAGTACTTC.

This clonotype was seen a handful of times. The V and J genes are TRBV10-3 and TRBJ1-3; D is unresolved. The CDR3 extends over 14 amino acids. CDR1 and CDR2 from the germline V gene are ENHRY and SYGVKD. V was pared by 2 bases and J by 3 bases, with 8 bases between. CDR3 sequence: CAISEGPNGNTIYF. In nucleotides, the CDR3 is TGTGCCATCAGTGAGGGGCCAAATGGAAACACCATATATTTT.

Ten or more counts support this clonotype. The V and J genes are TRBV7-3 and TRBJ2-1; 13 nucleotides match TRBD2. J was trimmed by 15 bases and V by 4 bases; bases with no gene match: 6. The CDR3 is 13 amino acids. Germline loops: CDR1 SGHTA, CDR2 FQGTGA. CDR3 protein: CASSSTSGGGLFF. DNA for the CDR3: TGTGCCAGCAGCTCTACTAGCGGGGGGGGGTTGTTCTTC. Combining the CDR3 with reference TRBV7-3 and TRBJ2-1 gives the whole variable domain GAGVSQTPSNKVTEKGKYVELRCDPISGHTALYWYRQSLGQGPEFLIYFQGTGAADDSGLPNDRFFAVRPEGSVSTLKIQRTERGDSAVYLCASSSTSGGGLFFGPGTRLTVL.

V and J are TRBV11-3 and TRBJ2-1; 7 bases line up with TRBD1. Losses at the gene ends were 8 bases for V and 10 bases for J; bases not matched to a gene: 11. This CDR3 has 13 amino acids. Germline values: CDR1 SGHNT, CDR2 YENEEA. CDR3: CASSDRVGYEQFF. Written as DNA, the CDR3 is TGTGCCAGCTCCGACAGGGTAGGGTACGAGCAGTTCTTC.

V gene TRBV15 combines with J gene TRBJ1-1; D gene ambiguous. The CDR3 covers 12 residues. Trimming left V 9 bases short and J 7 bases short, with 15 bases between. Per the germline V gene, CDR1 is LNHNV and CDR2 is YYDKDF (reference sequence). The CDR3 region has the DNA TGTGCCACGGCCTGGGGTTTTGGTGAAGCTTTCTTT. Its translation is CATAWGFGEAFF.

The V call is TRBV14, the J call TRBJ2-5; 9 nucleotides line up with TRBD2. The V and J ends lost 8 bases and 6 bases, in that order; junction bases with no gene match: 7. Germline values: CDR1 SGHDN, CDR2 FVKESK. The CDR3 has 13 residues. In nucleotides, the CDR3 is TGTGCCAGCGGACTAGCGTCTGTGCAGACCCAGTACTTC. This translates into CASGLASVQTQYF.

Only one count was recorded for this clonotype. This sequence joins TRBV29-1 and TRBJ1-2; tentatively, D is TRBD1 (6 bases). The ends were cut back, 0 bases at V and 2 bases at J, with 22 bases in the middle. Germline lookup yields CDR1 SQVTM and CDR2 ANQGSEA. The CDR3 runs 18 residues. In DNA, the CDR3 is TGCAGCGTTGAAGATCGTTTAAGTCTTACAGGGAGGAACTATGGCTACACCTTC. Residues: CSVEDRLSLTGRNYGYTF.

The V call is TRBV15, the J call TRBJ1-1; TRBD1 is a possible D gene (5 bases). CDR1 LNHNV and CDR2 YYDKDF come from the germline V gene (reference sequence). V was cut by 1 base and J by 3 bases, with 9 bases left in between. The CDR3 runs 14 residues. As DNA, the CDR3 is TGTGCCACCAGCAGAGGATCGGGGGACACTGAAGCTTTCTTT. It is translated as CATSRGSGDTEAFF.